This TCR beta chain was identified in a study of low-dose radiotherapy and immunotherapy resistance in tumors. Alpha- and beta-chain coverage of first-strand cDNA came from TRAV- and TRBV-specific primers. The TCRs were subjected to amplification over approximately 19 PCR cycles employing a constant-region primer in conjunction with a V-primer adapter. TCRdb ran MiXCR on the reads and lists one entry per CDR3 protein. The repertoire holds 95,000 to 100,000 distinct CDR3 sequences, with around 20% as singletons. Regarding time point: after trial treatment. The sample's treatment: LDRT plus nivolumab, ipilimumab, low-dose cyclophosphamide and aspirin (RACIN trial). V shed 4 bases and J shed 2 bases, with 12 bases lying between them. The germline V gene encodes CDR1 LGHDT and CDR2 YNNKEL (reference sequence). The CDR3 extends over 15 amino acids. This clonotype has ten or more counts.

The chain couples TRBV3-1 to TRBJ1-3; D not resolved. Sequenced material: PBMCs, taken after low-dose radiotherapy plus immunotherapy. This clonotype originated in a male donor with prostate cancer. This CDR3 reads CASSRGLGTGNTIYF. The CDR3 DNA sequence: TGTGCCAGCAGCCGTGGATTGGGCACTGGAAACACCATATATTTT.